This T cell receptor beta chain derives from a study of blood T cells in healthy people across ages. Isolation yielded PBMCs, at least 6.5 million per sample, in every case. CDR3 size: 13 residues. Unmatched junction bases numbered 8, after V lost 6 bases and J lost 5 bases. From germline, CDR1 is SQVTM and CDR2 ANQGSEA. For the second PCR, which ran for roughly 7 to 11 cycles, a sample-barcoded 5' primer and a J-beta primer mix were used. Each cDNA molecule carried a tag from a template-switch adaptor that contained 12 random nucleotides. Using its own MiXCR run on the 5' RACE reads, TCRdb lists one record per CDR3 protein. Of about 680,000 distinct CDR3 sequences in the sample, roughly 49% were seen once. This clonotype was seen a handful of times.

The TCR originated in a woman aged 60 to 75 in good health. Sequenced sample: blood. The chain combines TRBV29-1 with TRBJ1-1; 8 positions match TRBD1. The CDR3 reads CSVRQGSWTEAFF. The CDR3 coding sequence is TGCAGCGTAAGACAGGGGAGTTGGACTGAAGCTTTCTTT. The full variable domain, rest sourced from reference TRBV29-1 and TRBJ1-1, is SAVISQKPSRDICQRGTSLTIQCQVDSQVTMMFWYRQQPGQSLTLIATANQGSEATYESGFVIDKFPISRPNLTFSTLTVSNMSPEDSSIYLCSVRQGSWTEAFFGQGTRLTVV.